The 14 T cell receptor beta chains given below trace back to one sample, sequenced in a study of cytomegalovirus exposure and HLA in healthy donors. The PCR contained 60 Vbeta and 13 Jbeta primers. Measured with immunoSEQ multiplex PCR; TCRdb has only the in-frame clones, and not every one. This table has 150,000 to 200,000 clones, around three quarters appearing once. The specimen was PBMCs. Receptor source: a man in his forties or fifties in good health and CMV-seronegative.

This clone was seen more than once but under ten times. The chain recombines TRBV14 with TRBJ1-2; maybe TRBD1 (6 bases). The CDR3 has 13 residues. Germline-derived CDR1 and CDR2 are SGHDN and FVKESK. Trimming took 4 bases from V and 5 from J, leaving 11 bases between them. The CDR3 sequence: CASSPDRAYGYTF. The CDR3 DNA reads TGTGCCAGCAGCCCGGACAGAGCTTATGGCTACACCTTC.

CDR3 nucleotides: TGTGCCAGCAGCCCACGGTGGGCTAGCGGGAGGACTACCGGGGAGCTGTTTTTT. This sequence encodes CASSPRWASGRTTGELFF. J is TRBJ2-2 and V is TRBV7-6, with 11 bases identical to TRBD2. This CDR3 is built from 18 residues. The J segment lost 5 bases and the V segment lost 5 bases, leaving 13 bases of the junction unmatched. CDR1 and CDR2 from the germline V gene are SGHVS and FNYEAQ.

This clone was seen only a few times. This sequence joins TRBV11-3 and TRBJ2-7; 10 bases map to TRBD2. CDR3 length: 15 amino acids. Germline-derived CDR1 and CDR2 are SGHNT and YENEEA. With V trimmed by 4 bases and J by 4 bases, 7 bases remained unmatched. DNA of the CDR3: TGTGCCAGCAGCTCCCGAACTAGCGGGAAATACGAGCAGTACTTC. The encoded protein is CASSSRTSGKYEQYF.

The rearrangement joins TRBV7-8 to TRBJ1-6; TRBD1 might be the D (6 bases). Trimming took off 3 bases at V and 7 bases at J, with 7 bases between the two ends. In germline, CDR1 is SGHVS, CDR2 FQNEAQ. The CDR3 consists of 13 residues. CDR3: CASSFQGNSPLHF. The CDR3 DNA sequence: TGTGCCAGCAGCTTCCAGGGGAATTCACCCCTCCACTTT.

The J gene is TRBJ1-1, the V gene TRBV27, with D possibly matching TRBD1 (5 bases). This CDR3 has 15 residues. Germline CDR1 MNHEY, CDR2 SMNVEV (reference sequence). V shed 8 bases and J shed 0 bases, with 16 bases lying between them. CDR3 loop: CASLPGEGMNTEAFF. DNA of the CDR3: TGTGCCAGCTTACCGGGGGAGGGGATGAACACTGAAGCTTTCTTT.

This clone was seen only a few times. The rearrangement uses TRBV2 and TRBJ1-3, with TRBD1 identical over 10 bases. Germline values: CDR1 SNHLY, CDR2 FYNNEI. V was clipped by 6 bases and J by 2 bases; unmatched bases: 4. The CDR3 has 15 amino acids. CDR3 nucleotide sequence: TGTGCCAGCAGCCCGGACAGGGGGGCTGGAAACACCATATATTTT. Protein: CASSPDRGAGNTIYF.

The CDR3 here is CATTGTGQDEQYF. CDR3 DNA: TGTGCCACTACCGGGACAGGGCAGGACGAGCAGTACTTC. The chain joins TRBV10-3 to TRBJ2-7, with 9 bases lining up with TRBD1. J lost 5 bases, V lost 10 bases, and 9 bases had no gene match. The CDR3 extends over 13 amino acids. Germline assignment: CDR1 ENHRY and CDR2 SYGVKD.

The CDR3 DNA is TGTGCCAGCAGCTTAGTTAGGGAAAGGGGCTATGGCTACACCTTC. This gives the protein CASSLVRERGYGYTF. The chain couples TRBV7-2 to TRBJ1-2; TRBD1 is a possible D gene (5 bases). From germline, CDR1 is SGHTA and CDR2 FQGNSA. This CDR3 spans 15 amino acids. V shed 1 base and J shed 4 bases, with 13 bases lying between them.

The chain carries TRBV4-1 and TRBJ2-7; 7 nucleotides align to TRBD1. Germline loops: CDR1 MGHRA, CDR2 YSYEKL. V shed 5 bases and J 2 bases; nucleotides not matched to a gene: 6. The CDR3 loop spans 14 amino acids. The CDR3, as DNA: TGCGCCAGCAGCGAGACAGGGTCAGCCTACGAGCAGTACTTC. Amino acids: CASSETGSAYEQYF.

Here the CDR3 reads CASSQDPWTGGLNTEAFF. In DNA, the CDR3 is TGTGCCAGCAGCCAAGATCCCTGGACAGGGGGGTTGAACACTGAAGCTTTCTTT. The rearrangement joins TRBV4-2 to TRBJ1-1; TRBD1 agrees at 10 bases. Germline V gene lookup returns CDR1 LGHNA and CDR2 YNFKEQ. J was trimmed by 0 bases and V by 0 bases; bases with no gene match: 7. This CDR3 is 18 amino acids long.

V is TRBV19 and J is TRBJ2-7; 10 bases are a match to TRBD1. Germline CDR1 and CDR2: LNHDA and SQIVND (reference sequence). The CDR3 sequence is 15 residues long. J was trimmed by 0 bases and V by 6 bases; bases with no gene match: 5. The CDR3 bases are TGTGCCAGTAGCAAGGGACAGGGGAGCTCCTACGAGCAGTACTTC. Protein sequence: CASSKGQGSSYEQYF.

The chain couples TRBV7-2 to TRBJ1-2, with 8 bases lining up with TRBD1. V was clipped by 5 bases and J by 3 bases; unmatched bases: 5. The CDR3 spans 14 residues. Germline V gives CDR1 SGHTA, CDR2 FQGNSA. CDR3 amino acids: CASSPNRGDYGYTF. The CDR3 DNA is TGTGCCAGCAGCCCTAACAGGGGGGACTATGGCTACACCTTC.

The V call is TRBV18, the J call TRBJ1-5; the D is unclear. Between the trimmed V and J ends, which lost 3 bases and 6 bases, there was a span of 15 bases. The CDR3 extends over 15 amino acids. Germline V CDR1 and CDR2: KGHSH, LQKENI. CDR3 loop: CASSPETRVAQPQHF. CDR3 nucleotide sequence: TGTGCCAGCTCACCGGAGACCCGGGTTGCTCAGCCCCAGCATTTT.

This chain connects TRBV5-1 to TRBJ2-5, with D possibly matching TRBD1 (6 bases). The V end was cut by 6 bases, the J end by 3 bases, with 12 bases between. The V gene's germline CDR1 is SGHRS and CDR2 YFSETQ. CDR3 length: 13 residues. The CDR3, as DNA: TGCGCCAGCACCGGGACAACAAAAGAGACCCAGTACTTC. Amino acids: CASTGTTKETQYF.